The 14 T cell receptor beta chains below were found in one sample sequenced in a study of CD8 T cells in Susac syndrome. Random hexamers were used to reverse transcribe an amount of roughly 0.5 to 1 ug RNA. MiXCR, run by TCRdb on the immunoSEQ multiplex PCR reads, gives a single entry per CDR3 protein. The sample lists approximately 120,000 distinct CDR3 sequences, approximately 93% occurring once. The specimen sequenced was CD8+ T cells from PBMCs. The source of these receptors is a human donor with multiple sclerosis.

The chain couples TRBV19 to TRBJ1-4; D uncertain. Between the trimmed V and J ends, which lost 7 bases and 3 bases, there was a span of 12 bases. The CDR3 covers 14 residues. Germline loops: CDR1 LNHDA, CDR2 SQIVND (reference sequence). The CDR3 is CASNSGRANEKLFF. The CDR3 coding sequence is TGTGCCAGTAATTCCGGTCGAGCTAATGAAAAACTGTTTTTT.

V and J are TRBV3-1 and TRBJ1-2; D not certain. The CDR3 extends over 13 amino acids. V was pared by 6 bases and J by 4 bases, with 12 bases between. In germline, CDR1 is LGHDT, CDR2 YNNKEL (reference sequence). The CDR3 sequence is CASSSERSYGYTF. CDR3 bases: TGTGCCAGCAGTTCTGAAAGGAGCTATGGCTACACCTTC. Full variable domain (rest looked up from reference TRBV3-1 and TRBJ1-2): DTAVSQTPKYLVTQMGNDKSIKCEQNLGHDTMYWYKQDSKKFLKIMFSYNNKELIINETVPNRFSPKSPDKAHLNLHINSLELGDSAVYFCASSSERSYGYTFGSGTRLTVV.

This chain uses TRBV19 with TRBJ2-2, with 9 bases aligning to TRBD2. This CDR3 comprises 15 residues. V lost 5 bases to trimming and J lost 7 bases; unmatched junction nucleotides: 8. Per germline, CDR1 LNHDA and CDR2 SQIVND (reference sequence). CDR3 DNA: TGTGCCAGTAGTCGGCGGGAGGGCCAGGACGGGGAGCTGTTTTTT. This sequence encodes CASSRREGQDGELFF.

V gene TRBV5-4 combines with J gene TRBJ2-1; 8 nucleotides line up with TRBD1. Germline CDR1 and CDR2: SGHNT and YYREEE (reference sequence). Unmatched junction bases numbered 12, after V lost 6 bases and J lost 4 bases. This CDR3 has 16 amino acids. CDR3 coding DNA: TGTGCCAGCATCAAGAACGGGCAGGGGGCTTACAATGAGCAGTTCTTC. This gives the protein CASIKNGQGAYNEQFF.

CDR3 bases: TGCGCCAGCAGCCAAGGGACAGTAGATAATTCACCCCTCCACTTT. The encoded protein is CASSQGTVDNSPLHF. The chain employs TRBV4-1 and TRBJ1-6; D possibly corresponds to TRBD1 (6 bases). CDR3 length: 15 residues. Germline CDR1 MGHRA, CDR2 YSYEKL. V was clipped by 1 base and J by 5 bases, with 9 bases between them.

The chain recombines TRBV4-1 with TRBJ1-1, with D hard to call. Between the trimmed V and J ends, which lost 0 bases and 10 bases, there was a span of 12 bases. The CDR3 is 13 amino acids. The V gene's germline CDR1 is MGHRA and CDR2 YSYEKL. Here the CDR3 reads CASSQENAGRAFF. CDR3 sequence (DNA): TGCGCCAGCAGCCAAGAGAACGCGGGAAGAGCTTTCTTT.

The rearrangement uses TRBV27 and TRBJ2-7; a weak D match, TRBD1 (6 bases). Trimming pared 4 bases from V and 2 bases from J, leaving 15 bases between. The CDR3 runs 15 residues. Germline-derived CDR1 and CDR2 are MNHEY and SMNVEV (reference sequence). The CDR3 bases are TGTGCCAGCAGTTCTCTACAGGGTTCAACCTACGAGCAGTACTTC. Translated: CASSSLQGSTYEQYF.

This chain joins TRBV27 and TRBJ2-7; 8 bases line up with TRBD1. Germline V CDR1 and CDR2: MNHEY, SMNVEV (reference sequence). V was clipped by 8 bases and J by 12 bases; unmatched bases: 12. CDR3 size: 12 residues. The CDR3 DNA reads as TGTGCCAGCGCCGGGGCGGGACAGGTGTGGTACTTC. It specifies CASAGAGQVWYF.

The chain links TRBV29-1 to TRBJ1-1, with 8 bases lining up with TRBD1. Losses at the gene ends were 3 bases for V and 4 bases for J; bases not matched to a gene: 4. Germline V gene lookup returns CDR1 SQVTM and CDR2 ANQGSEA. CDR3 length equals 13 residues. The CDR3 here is CSVEGGTGTEAFF. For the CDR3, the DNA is TGCAGCGTTGAGGGGGGGACAGGCACTGAAGCTTTCTTT.

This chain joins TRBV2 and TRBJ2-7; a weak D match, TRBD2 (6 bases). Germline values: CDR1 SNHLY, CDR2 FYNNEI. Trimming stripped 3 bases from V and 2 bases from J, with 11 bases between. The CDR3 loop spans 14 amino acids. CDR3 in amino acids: CASSDSGRTYEQYF. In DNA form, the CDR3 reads TGTGCCAGCAGTGATAGCGGCCGGACCTACGAGCAGTACTTC.

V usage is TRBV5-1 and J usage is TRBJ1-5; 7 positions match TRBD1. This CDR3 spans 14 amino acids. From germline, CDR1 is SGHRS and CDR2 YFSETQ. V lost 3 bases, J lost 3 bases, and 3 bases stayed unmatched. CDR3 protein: CASSSGTDNQPQHF. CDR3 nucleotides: TGCGCCAGCAGCTCCGGGACAGACAATCAGCCCCAGCATTTT.

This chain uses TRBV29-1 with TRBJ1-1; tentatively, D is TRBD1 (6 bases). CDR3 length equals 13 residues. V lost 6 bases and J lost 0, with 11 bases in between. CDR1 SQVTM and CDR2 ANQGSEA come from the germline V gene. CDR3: CSVPDSLNTEAFF. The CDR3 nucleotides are TGCAGCGTCCCGGACAGCCTGAACACTGAAGCTTTCTTT. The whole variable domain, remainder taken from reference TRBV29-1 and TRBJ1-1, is SAVISQKPSRDICQRGTSLTIQCQVDSQVTMMFWYRQQPGQSLTLIATANQGSEATYESGFVIDKFPISRPNLTFSTLTVSNMSPEDSSIYLCSVPDSLNTEAFFGQGTRLTVV.

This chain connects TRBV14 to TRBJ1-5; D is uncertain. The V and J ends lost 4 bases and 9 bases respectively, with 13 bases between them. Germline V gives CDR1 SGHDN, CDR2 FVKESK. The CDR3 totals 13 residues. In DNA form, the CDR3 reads TGTGCCAGCAGCCTGGGCAGCCGTCGGCCCCAGCATTTT. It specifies CASSLGSRRPQHF.

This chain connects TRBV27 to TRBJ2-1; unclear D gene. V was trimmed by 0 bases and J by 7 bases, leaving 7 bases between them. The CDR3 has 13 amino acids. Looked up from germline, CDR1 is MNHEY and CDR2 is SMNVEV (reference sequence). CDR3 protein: CASSLSSRNEQFF. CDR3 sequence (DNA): TGTGCCAGCAGTTTATCCAGTCGGAATGAGCAGTTCTTC.